A selection of T cell receptor beta chains follows, all from one sample in a study of blood T cell repertoires in COVID-19. TCRdb's table, derived via immunoSEQ multiplex PCR, lists solely in-frame clones and lacks some. Of under 200,000 clones in the sample, approximately 82% were seen once. The sequencing sample was made of PBMCs or T cells enriched from blood (not recorded which). All receptors derive from a woman aged 60 to 75 with acute COVID-19. The CDR3 runs from the conserved cysteine through the conserved F or W. Each record gives: D gene, V gene, J gene, clone size, CDR3 protein, CDR3 DNA. The D gene is left open where the match is weak. Size values are once, few and many counts, or a class for expanded clones, and some rows have none.

D: TRBD2; V: TRBV25-1; J: TRBJ2-3; size: -; CDR3: CASSIGVVWGGDTQYF; DNA: TGTGCCAGCAGTATAGGCGTTGTATGGGGGGGAGATACGCAGTATTTT
D: -; V: TRBV4-3; J: TRBJ2-2; size: -; CDR3: CASSRDGTNTGELFF; DNA: TGCGCCAGCAGCCGGGACGGGACTAACACCGGGGAGCTGTTTTTT
D: TRBD1; V: TRBV24-1; J: TRBJ1-2; size: -; CDR3: CATSDSYRGLANYGYTF; DNA: TGTGCCACCAGTGATTCCTACAGGGGACTCGCTAACTATGGCTACACCTTC
D: TRBD1; V: TRBV3-1/TRBV3-2; J: TRBJ1-6; size: few; CDR3: CASSLGGTGYNSPLHF; DNA: TGTGCCAGCAGCCTGGGGGGGACAGGCTATAATTCACCCCTCCACTTT
D: -; V: TRBV27; J: TRBJ2-3; size: -; CDR3: CASSLAGDTQYF; DNA: TGTGCCAGCAGTTTGGCGGGGGATACGCAGTATTTT
D: -; V: TRBV5-8; J: TRBJ2-3; size: -; CDR3: CASSERTRADTQYF; DNA: TGTGCCAGCAGCGAACGTACTAGGGCAGATACGCAGTATTTT
D: TRBD1; V: TRBV9; J: TRBJ2-7; size: -; CDR3: CASSAGQGFEQYF; DNA: TGTGCCAGCAGCGCGGGACAGGGGTTCGAGCAGTACTTC
D: -; V: TRBV27; J: TRBJ2-2; size: -; CDR3: CATRRGQENTGELFF; DNA: TGTGCCACCCGTCGGGGACAAGAAAACACCGGGGAGCTGTTTTTT
D: -; V: TRBV6-2/TRBV6-3; J: TRBJ2-2; size: -; CDR3: CASSYSGSGELFF; DNA: TGTGCCAGCAGTTACTCCGGGAGCGGGGAGCTGTTTTTT
D: TRBD2; V: TRBV10-3; J: TRBJ2-3; size: many; CDR3: CAISEWSLGLAGSDTQYF; DNA: TGTGCCATCAGTGAGTGGAGTCTGGGGCTAGCGGGGTCGGATACGCAGTATTTT
D: TRBD1; V: TRBV6-2/TRBV6-3; J: TRBJ1-1; size: -; CDR3: CASSYDRERGNTEAFF; DNA: TGTGCCAGCAGTTATGACAGGGAACGTGGGAACACTGAAGCTTTCTTT
D: TRBD1; V: TRBV12-3/TRBV12-4; J: TRBJ2-1; size: -; CDR3: CASSGTGANEQFF; DNA: TGTGCCAGCAGCGGGACAGGGGCCAATGAGCAGTTCTTC
D: -; V: TRBV19; J: TRBJ2-4; size: -; CDR3: CASSIGTGGDIQYF; DNA: TGTGCCAGTAGTATAGGAACAGGGGGGGACATTCAGTACTTC
D: -; V: TRBV19; J: TRBJ1-1; size: -; CDR3: CATTSGFRTEAFF; DNA: TGTGCGACAACCTCAGGGTTCAGGACTGAAGCTTTCTTT
D: -; V: TRBV6-1; J: TRBJ1-3; size: -; CDR3: CASSEAAGYPSGNTIYF; DNA: TGTGCCAGCAGTGAAGCGGCAGGCTACCCCTCTGGAAACACCATATATTTT
D: -; V: TRBV18; J: TRBJ1-5; size: once; CDR3: CASSPPSSGQNQPQHF; DNA: TGTGCCAGCTCACCTCCATCCTCAGGACAGAATCAGCCCCAGCATTTT
D: TRBD1; V: TRBV6-5; J: TRBJ1-2; size: -; CDR3: CASRTGDYGYTF; DNA: TGTGCCAGCCGGACAGGAGATTATGGCTACACCTTC
D: -; V: TRBV24-1; J: TRBJ2-5; size: -; CDR3: CATSESFRLRETQYF; DNA: TGTGCCACCAGTGAGTCATTCAGGCTTCGGGAGACCCAGTACTTC
D: -; V: TRBV19; J: TRBJ1-1; size: -; CDR3: CASSPDTTFSGNTEAFF; DNA: TGTGCCAGTAGTCCGGACACTACCTTCAGTGGGAACACTGAAGCTTTCTTT
D: -; V: TRBV30; J: TRBJ2-3; size: -; CDR3: CAWSDTASTDTQYF; DNA: TGTGCCTGGAGTGACACAGCTAGCACAGATACGCAGTATTTT
D: TRBD2; V: TRBV2; J: TRBJ2-3; size: few; CDR3: CAVPTSSTDTQYF; DNA: TGTGCCGTACCGACTAGCAGCACAGATACGCAGTATTTT
D: -; V: TRBV7-2; J: TRBJ2-5; size: once; CDR3: CASSRQTGETQYF; DNA: TGTGCCAGCAGTCGACAAACAGGGGAGACCCAGTACTTC
D: -; V: TRBV4-2; J: TRBJ1-2; size: -; CDR3: CASSQDSGRGGNYGYTF; DNA: TGTGCCAGCAGCCAAGATTCGGGGCGCGGGGGCAACTATGGCTACACCTTC